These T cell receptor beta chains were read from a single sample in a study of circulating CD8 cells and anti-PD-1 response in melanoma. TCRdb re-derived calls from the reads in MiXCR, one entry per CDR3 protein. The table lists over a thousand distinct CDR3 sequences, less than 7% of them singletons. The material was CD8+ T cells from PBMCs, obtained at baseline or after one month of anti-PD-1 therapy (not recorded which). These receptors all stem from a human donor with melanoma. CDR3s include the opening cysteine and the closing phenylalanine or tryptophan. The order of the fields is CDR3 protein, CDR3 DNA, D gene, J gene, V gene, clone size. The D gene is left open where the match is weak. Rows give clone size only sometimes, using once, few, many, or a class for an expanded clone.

CDR3 protein: CASSLGTTEAFF
CDR3 DNA: TGTGCCAGCAGTTTGGGCACCACTGAAGCTTTCTTT
D gene: NA
J gene: TRBJ1-1
V gene: TRBV28
clone size: NA

CDR3 protein: CASSVESGGTQYF
CDR3 DNA: TGTGCCAGCAGCGTAGAAAGTGGCGGGACCCAGTACTTC
D gene: NA
J gene: TRBJ2-5
V gene: TRBV9
clone size: medium-sized

CDR3 protein: CASGQGPLREQYF
CDR3 DNA: TGTGCCAGTGGACAGGGCCCTTTGCGCGAGCAGTACTTC
D gene: TRBD1
J gene: TRBJ2-7
V gene: TRBV2
clone size: medium-sized

CDR3 protein: CASSIGTGLSTEAFF
CDR3 DNA: TGTGCCAGCAGCATCGGGACAGGGTTGAGCACTGAAGCTTTCTTT
D gene: TRBD1
J gene: TRBJ1-1
V gene: TRBV7-3
clone size: large

CDR3 protein: CASSILNEQFF
CDR3 DNA: TGTGCCAGCAGCATCTTAAATGAGCAGTTCTTC
D gene: NA
J gene: TRBJ2-1
V gene: TRBV5-4
clone size: large

CDR3 protein: CAISERGVTAQPQHF
CDR3 DNA: TGTGCCATCAGTGAAAGAGGGGTGACGGCTCAGCCCCAGCATTTT
D gene: NA
J gene: TRBJ1-5
V gene: TRBV10-3
clone size: large

CDR3 protein: CASEGLNTEAFF
CDR3 DNA: TGTGCCAGTGAAGGATTGAACACTGAAGCTTTCTTT
D gene: NA
J gene: TRBJ1-1
V gene: TRBV27
clone size: medium-sized

CDR3 protein: CASIDERGGPGTQYF
CDR3 DNA: TGTGCCAGCATTGATGAGCGGGGGGGACCGGGTACGCAGTATTTT
D gene: TRBD2
J gene: TRBJ2-3
V gene: TRBV2
clone size: medium-sized

CDR3 protein: CASSVSTGELFF
CDR3 DNA: TGTGCCAGCAGTGTATCCACCGGGGAGCTGTTTTTT
D gene: NA
J gene: TRBJ2-2
V gene: TRBV2
clone size: large

CDR3 protein: CASSRGRGYYNEQFF
CDR3 DNA: TGTGCCAGCAGCCGAGGAAGGGGGTATTACAATGAGCAGTTCTTC
D gene: NA
J gene: TRBJ2-1
V gene: TRBV4-3
clone size: large

CDR3 protein: CASSETTGELFF
CDR3 DNA: TGTGCCAGCAGCGAAACCACCGGGGAGCTGTTTTTT
D gene: NA
J gene: TRBJ2-2
V gene: TRBV5-4
clone size: large

CDR3 protein: CASSEALELAGIETQYF
CDR3 DNA: TGTGCCAGCAGTGAAGCGCTTGAACTAGCGGGGATAGAGACCCAGTACTTC
D gene: TRBD2
J gene: TRBJ2-5
V gene: TRBV2
clone size: large

CDR3 protein: CASSKDYSGVGRYNEQFF
CDR3 DNA: TGTGCCAGTAGTAAGGACTATAGTGGGGTGGGTCGCTACAATGAGCAGTTCTTC
D gene: NA
J gene: TRBJ2-1
V gene: TRBV19
clone size: large

CDR3 protein: CASSTGTTSGEQYF
CDR3 DNA: TGTGCCAGCAGTACCGGGACTACATCCGGGGAGCAGTACTTC
D gene: TRBD2
J gene: TRBJ2-7
V gene: TRBV11-2
clone size: NA

CDR3 protein: CASSAIAGTQETQYF
CDR3 DNA: TGTGCCAGCAGCGCCATTGCCGGGACTCAAGAGACCCAGTACTTC
D gene: NA
J gene: TRBJ2-5
V gene: TRBV5-6
clone size: large

CDR3 protein: CASSEETVPGETQYF
CDR3 DNA: TGTGCCAGCAGTGAAGAGACAGTACCTGGAGAGACCCAGTACTTC
D gene: NA
J gene: TRBJ2-5
V gene: TRBV25-1
clone size: medium-sized

CDR3 protein: CASSIRTENNEQFF
CDR3 DNA: TGTGCCAGTAGTATACGTACAGAGAACAATGAGCAGTTCTTC
D gene: NA
J gene: TRBJ2-1
V gene: TRBV19
clone size: medium-sized

CDR3 protein: CASSEGRGEGNTIYF
CDR3 DNA: TGTGCCAGCAGTGAAGGTCGGGGTGAAGGAAACACCATATATTTT
D gene: NA
J gene: TRBJ1-3
V gene: TRBV2
clone size: medium-sized

CDR3 protein: CAWRWDSGANVLTF
CDR3 DNA: TGTGCCTGGAGATGGGACTCTGGGGCCAACGTCCTGACTTTC
D gene: NA
J gene: TRBJ2-6
V gene: TRBV30
clone size: NA

CDR3 protein: CASEPGISSGYTF
CDR3 DNA: TGTGCCAGCGAGCCGGGAATAAGTTCTGGCTACACCTTC
D gene: NA
J gene: TRBJ1-2
V gene: TRBV2
clone size: medium-sized

CDR3 protein: CASSSLTVATEAFF
CDR3 DNA: TGTGCCAGCAGCTCTTTAACGGTAGCCACTGAAGCTTTCTTT
D gene: NA
J gene: TRBJ1-1
V gene: TRBV5-4
clone size: medium-sized

CDR3 protein: CASSVGYEQYF
CDR3 DNA: TGTGCCAGCAGTGTTGGATACGAGCAGTACTTC
D gene: NA
J gene: TRBJ2-7
V gene: TRBV2
clone size: large

CDR3 protein: CASSPRGGDNEQFF
CDR3 DNA: TGTGCCAGCAGCCCCCGAGGGGGGGACAATGAGCAGTTCTTC
D gene: NA
J gene: TRBJ2-1
V gene: TRBV5-5
clone size: large

CDR3 protein: CASIDRNSYEQYF
CDR3 DNA: TGTGCCAGCATTGACAGAAACTCCTACGAGCAGTACTTC
D gene: NA
J gene: TRBJ2-7
V gene: TRBV28
clone size: large

CDR3 protein: CSVERAGELFF
CDR3 DNA: TGCAGCGTTGAACGGGCCGGGGAGCTGTTTTTT
D gene: NA
J gene: TRBJ2-2
V gene: TRBV29-1
clone size: medium-sized

CDR3 protein: CASSPTGASTDTQYF
CDR3 DNA: TGTGCCAGCAGCCCCACGGGTGCATCCACAGATACGCAGTATTTT
D gene: NA
J gene: TRBJ2-3
V gene: TRBV7-6
clone size: large

CDR3 protein: CASSLSRGGLNEQYF
CDR3 DNA: TGTGCCAGCAGTTTATCCCGGGGGGGTCTTAACGAGCAGTACTTC
D gene: TRBD2
J gene: TRBJ2-7
V gene: TRBV27
clone size: NA

CDR3 protein: CASSIGGRAMDGYTF
CDR3 DNA: TGTGCCAGTAGTATAGGTGGCAGGGCAATGGATGGCTACACCTTC
D gene: NA
J gene: TRBJ1-2
V gene: TRBV19
clone size: medium-sized

CDR3 protein: CAWSVLGETEAFF
CDR3 DNA: TGTGCCTGGAGTGTACTAGGGGAGACTGAAGCTTTCTTT
D gene: NA
J gene: TRBJ1-1
V gene: TRBV30
clone size: NA

CDR3 protein: CASTLRQGTNYGYTF
CDR3 DNA: TGTGCCAGCACCCTTAGACAGGGAACTAACTATGGCTACACCTTC
D gene: TRBD1
J gene: TRBJ1-2
V gene: TRBV7-3
clone size: NA

CDR3 protein: CASSIDHGPPRREQYF
CDR3 DNA: TGTGCCAGTAGTATAGATCATGGACCCCCTCGACGCGAGCAGTACTTC
D gene: NA
J gene: TRBJ2-7
V gene: TRBV19
clone size: NA

CDR3 protein: CSVGGDTDQPQHF
CDR3 DNA: TGCAGCGTTGGCGGGGACACGGATCAGCCCCAGCATTTT
D gene: NA
J gene: TRBJ1-5
V gene: TRBV29-1
clone size: medium-sized

CDR3 protein: CASSIVGGYEQYF
CDR3 DNA: TGTGCCAGTAGTATTGTGGGGGGCTACGAGCAGTACTTC
D gene: NA
J gene: TRBJ2-7
V gene: TRBV19
clone size: medium-sized

CDR3 protein: CASSPGQGNSPLHF
CDR3 DNA: TGTGCCAGCTCACCCGGACAGGGTAATTCACCCCTCCACTTT
D gene: TRBD1
J gene: TRBJ1-6
V gene: TRBV18
clone size: medium-sized

CDR3 protein: CASSEIRDRPYGYTF
CDR3 DNA: TGTGCCAGCAGCGAAATACGGGACAGGCCGTATGGCTACACCTTC
D gene: TRBD1
J gene: TRBJ1-2
V gene: TRBV27
clone size: medium-sized

CDR3 protein: CASGGLDIGSLYGYTF
CDR3 DNA: TGTGCCAGCGGGGGCTTGGACATCGGGTCCCTCTATGGCTACACCTTC
D gene: NA
J gene: TRBJ1-2
V gene: TRBV2
clone size: medium-sized

CDR3 protein: CASSSSGSSYNEQFF
CDR3 DNA: TGTGCCAGTAGTAGTAGCGGTAGCTCCTACAATGAGCAGTTCTTC
D gene: NA
J gene: TRBJ2-1
V gene: TRBV19
clone size: medium-sized

CDR3 protein: CASKVSGANTDTQYF
CDR3 DNA: TGTGCCAGCAAAGTAAGCGGGGCAAACACAGATACGCAGTATTTT
D gene: TRBD2
J gene: TRBJ2-3
V gene: TRBV12-3/TRBV12-4
clone size: medium-sized

CDR3 protein: CASGWADEQYF
CDR3 DNA: TGTGCCAGCGGGTGGGCCGACGAGCAGTACTTC
D gene: NA
J gene: TRBJ2-7
V gene: TRBV7-9
clone size: NA

CDR3 protein: CASTGRSGGDTQYF
CDR3 DNA: TGTGCCAGCACCGGACGTAGCGGGGGCGATACGCAGTATTTT
D gene: TRBD2
J gene: TRBJ2-3
V gene: TRBV5-4
clone size: large

CDR3 protein: CASSPDTDTQYF
CDR3 DNA: TGTGCCAGTAGTCCCGACACAGATACGCAGTATTTT
D gene: NA
J gene: TRBJ2-3
V gene: TRBV19
clone size: medium-sized

CDR3 protein: CASSLEGSEETQYF
CDR3 DNA: TGTGCCAGCAGCTTAGAGGGGTCCGAAGAGACCCAGTACTTC
D gene: NA
J gene: TRBJ2-5
V gene: TRBV13
clone size: NA

CDR3 protein: CSTSGGTDTQYF
CDR3 DNA: TGCAGTACCAGCGGGGGCACAGATACGCAGTATTTT
D gene: TRBD2
J gene: TRBJ2-3
V gene: TRBV20-1
clone size: medium-sized

CDR3 protein: CASSEPRLGTDTQYF
CDR3 DNA: TGTGCCAGCAGTGAACCCCGCCTGGGCACAGATACGCAGTATTTT
D gene: NA
J gene: TRBJ2-3
V gene: TRBV2
clone size: large

CDR3 protein: CASSSTAPTYEQYF
CDR3 DNA: TGTGCCAGCAGCTCTACAGCGCCCACCTACGAGCAGTACTTC
D gene: NA
J gene: TRBJ2-7
V gene: TRBV7-2
clone size: medium-sized

CDR3 protein: CASSFSPDGTGELFF
CDR3 DNA: TGTGCCAGCAGTTTTTCTCCCGACGGCACCGGGGAGCTGTTTTTT
D gene: NA
J gene: TRBJ2-2
V gene: TRBV27
clone size: medium-sized

CDR3 protein: CASSERSVSGTEAFF
CDR3 DNA: TGTGCCAGCAGTGAGCGGTCCGTCAGTGGGACTGAAGCTTTCTTT
D gene: NA
J gene: TRBJ1-1
V gene: TRBV2
clone size: medium-sized

CDR3 protein: CASSAGGGGLGGANVLTF
CDR3 DNA: TGTGCCAGCAGTGCCGGGGGAGGGGGCCTAGGTGGGGCCAACGTCCTGACATTC
D gene: NA
J gene: TRBJ2-6
V gene: TRBV27
clone size: NA

CDR3 protein: CASSSGFSSYNEQFF
CDR3 DNA: TGTGCCAGCAGCTCGGGATTCAGCTCCTACAATGAGCAGTTCTTC
D gene: NA
J gene: TRBJ2-1
V gene: TRBV7-3
clone size: medium-sized

CDR3 protein: CASSYSRGAYEQYF
CDR3 DNA: TGCGCCAGCAGCTACAGCAGGGGGGCCTACGAGCAGTACTTC
D gene: NA
J gene: TRBJ2-7
V gene: TRBV4-1
clone size: medium-sized

CDR3 protein: CASSVGGLETQYF
CDR3 DNA: TGTGCCAGCAGCGTAGGGGGGCTGGAGACCCAGTACTTC
D gene: NA
J gene: TRBJ2-5
V gene: TRBV9
clone size: large

CDR3 protein: CASSLYTSEGEFF
CDR3 DNA: TGCGCCAGCAGCTTGTACACTTCGGAAGGGGAGTTCTTC
D gene: NA
J gene: TRBJ2-1
V gene: TRBV5-1
clone size: medium-sized

CDR3 protein: CASAPGLPNEQFF
CDR3 DNA: TGTGCCAGCGCACCGGGACTACCCAATGAGCAGTTCTTC
D gene: TRBD2
J gene: TRBJ2-1
V gene: TRBV28
clone size: large

CDR3 protein: CASSQVNSGFYEQYF
CDR3 DNA: TGCGCCAGCAGCCAAGTAAATTCCGGCTTCTACGAGCAGTACTTC
D gene: NA
J gene: TRBJ2-7
V gene: TRBV4-1
clone size: medium-sized

CDR3 protein: CASSIGLGYEQYF
CDR3 DNA: TGTGCCAGTAGTATAGGATTAGGTTACGAGCAGTACTTC
D gene: NA
J gene: TRBJ2-7
V gene: TRBV19
clone size: large

CDR3 protein: CASRTGTGGTEAFF
CDR3 DNA: TGTGCCAGCAGGACGGGGACTGGGGGGACTGAAGCTTTCTTT
D gene: NA
J gene: TRBJ1-1
V gene: TRBV2
clone size: medium-sized

CDR3 protein: CASCGTGAPRFEAFF
CDR3 DNA: TGTGCCAGCTGCGGCACAGGAGCCCCTCGATTTGAAGCTTTCTTT
D gene: NA
J gene: TRBJ1-1
V gene: TRBV7-2
clone size: medium-sized